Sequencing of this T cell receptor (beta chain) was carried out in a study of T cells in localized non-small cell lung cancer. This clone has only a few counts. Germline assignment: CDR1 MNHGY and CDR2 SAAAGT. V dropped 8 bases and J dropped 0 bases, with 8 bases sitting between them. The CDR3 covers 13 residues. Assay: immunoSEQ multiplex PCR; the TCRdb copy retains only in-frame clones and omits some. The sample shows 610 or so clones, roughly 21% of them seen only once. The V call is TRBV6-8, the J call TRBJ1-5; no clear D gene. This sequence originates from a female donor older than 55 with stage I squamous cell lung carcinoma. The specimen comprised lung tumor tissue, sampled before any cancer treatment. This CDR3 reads CASGGSSNQPQHF. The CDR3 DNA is TGTGCCAGCGGAGGGAGTAGCAATCAGCCCCAGCATTTT.